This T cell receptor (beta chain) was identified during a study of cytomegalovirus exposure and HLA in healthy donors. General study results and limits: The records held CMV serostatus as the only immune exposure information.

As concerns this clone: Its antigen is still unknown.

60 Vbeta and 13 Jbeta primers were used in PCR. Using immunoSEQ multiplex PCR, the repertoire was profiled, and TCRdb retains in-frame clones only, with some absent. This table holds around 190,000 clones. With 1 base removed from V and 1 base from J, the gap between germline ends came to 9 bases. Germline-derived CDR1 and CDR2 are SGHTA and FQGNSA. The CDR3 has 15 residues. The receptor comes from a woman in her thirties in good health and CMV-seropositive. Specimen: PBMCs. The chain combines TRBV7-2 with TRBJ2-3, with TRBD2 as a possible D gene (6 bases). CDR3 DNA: TGTGCCAGCAGCTTAGTGGCTAGCGGCACAGATACGCAGTATTTT. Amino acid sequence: CASSLVASGTDTQYF.